Given below is one TCR beta chain in context. Its cognate antigen is unknown. The CDR3 totals 15 residues. The ends lost 3 bases at V and 5 bases at J; junction bases unmatched: 7. Germline loops: CDR1 SGHDN, CDR2 FVKESK. This sample was taken from a study of cytomegalovirus exposure and HLA in healthy donors. Findings and caveats of the study: Only CMV serostatus was available as immune exposure information.

Amplification used 60 Vbeta primers and 13 Jbeta primers. The table came from immunoSEQ multiplex PCR; TCRdb's copy has only in-frame clones and leaves some out. The sample includes about 110,000 clones, 70% to 80% seen only once; the top ten take about 4.2%. The chain links TRBV14 to TRBJ1-2; 9 bases line up with TRBD1. This clonotype was obtained from a woman in her thirties or forties in good health and CMV-seropositive. Source material: PBMCs. The CDR3: CASSHPGQGFYGYTF. CDR3 in DNA: TGTGCCAGCAGCCATCCGGGACAGGGCTTTTATGGCTACACCTTC.